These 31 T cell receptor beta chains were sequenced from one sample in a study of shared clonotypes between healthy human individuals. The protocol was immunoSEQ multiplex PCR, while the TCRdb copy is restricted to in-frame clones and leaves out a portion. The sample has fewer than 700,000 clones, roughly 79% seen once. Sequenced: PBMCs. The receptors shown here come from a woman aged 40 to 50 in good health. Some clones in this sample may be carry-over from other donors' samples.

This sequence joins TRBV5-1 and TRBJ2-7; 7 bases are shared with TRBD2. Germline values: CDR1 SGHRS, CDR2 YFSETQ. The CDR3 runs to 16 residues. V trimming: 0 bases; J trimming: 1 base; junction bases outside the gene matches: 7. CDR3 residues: CASSLVSPSGSYEQYF. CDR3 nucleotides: TGCGCCAGCAGCTTGGTGTCTCCTAGCGGATCCTACGAGCAGTACTTC.

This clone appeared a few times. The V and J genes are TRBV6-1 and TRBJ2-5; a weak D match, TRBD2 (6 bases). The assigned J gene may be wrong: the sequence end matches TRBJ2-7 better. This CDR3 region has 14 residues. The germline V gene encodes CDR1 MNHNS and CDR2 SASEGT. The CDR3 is CASSEQEEGYEQYF. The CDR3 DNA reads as TGTGCCAGCAGTGAACAAGAGGAGGGCTACGAGCAGTACTTC.

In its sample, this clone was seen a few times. The CDR3 DNA reads as TGTGCCAGCAGTCCCTTAGCGGGAGGAACCGGGGAGCTGTTTTTT. Protein: CASSPLAGGTGELFF. The V call is TRBV28, the J call TRBJ2-2, with TRBD2 identical over 10 bases. V was pared by 5 bases and J by 5 bases, with 5 bases of the junction left unmatched. Germline V CDR1 and CDR2: MDHEN, SYDVKM. The CDR3 runs to 15 residues. Variable domain in full (rest from reference TRBV28 and TRBJ2-2): DVKVTQSSRYLVKRTGEKVFLECVQDMDHENMFWYRQDPGLGLRLIYFSYDVKMKEKGDIPEGYSVSREKKERFSLILESASTNQTSMYLCASSPLAGGTGELFFGEGSRLTVL.

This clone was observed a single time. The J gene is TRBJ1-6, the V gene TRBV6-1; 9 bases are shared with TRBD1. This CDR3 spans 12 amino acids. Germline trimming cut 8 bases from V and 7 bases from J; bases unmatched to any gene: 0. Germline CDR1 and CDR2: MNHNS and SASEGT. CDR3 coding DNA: TGTGCCAGCGGGACAGGGAATTCACCCCTCCACTTT. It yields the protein CASGTGNSPLHF.

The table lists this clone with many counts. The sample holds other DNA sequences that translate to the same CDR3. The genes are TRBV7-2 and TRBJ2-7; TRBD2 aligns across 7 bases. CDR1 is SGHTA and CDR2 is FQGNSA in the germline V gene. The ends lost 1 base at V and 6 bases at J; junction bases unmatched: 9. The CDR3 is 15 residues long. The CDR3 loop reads CASSLGVAGVREQYF. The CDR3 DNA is TGTGCCAGCAGCTTAGGTGTCGCGGGAGTTCGCGAGCAGTACTTC.

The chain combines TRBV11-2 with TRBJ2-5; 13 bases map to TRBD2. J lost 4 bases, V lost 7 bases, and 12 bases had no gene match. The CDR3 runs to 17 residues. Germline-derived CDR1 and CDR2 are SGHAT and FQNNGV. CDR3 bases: TGTGCCAGCACCTTCCGGGGGGGACTAGCGGGATCAGAGACCCAGTACTTC. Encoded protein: CASTFRGGLAGSETQYF. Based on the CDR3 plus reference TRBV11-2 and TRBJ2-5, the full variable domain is EAGVAQSPRYKIIEKRQSVAFWCNPISGHATLYWYQQILGQGPKLLIQFQNNGVVDDSQLPKDRFSAERLKGVDSTLKIQPAKLEDSAVYLCASTFRGGLAGSETQYFGPGTRLLVL.

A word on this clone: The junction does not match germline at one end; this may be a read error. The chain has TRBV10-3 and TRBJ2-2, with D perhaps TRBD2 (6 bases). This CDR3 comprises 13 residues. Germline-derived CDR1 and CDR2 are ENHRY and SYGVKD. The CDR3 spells CAIEQEITGGLFF. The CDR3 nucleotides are TGTGCCATAGAACAGGAAATCACCGGGGGGCTGTTTTTT.

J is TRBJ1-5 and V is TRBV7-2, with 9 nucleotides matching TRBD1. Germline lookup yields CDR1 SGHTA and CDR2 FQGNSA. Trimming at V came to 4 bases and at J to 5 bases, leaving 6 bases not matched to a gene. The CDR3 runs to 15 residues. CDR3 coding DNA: TGTGCCAGCAGCTGGACAGGGGCGGCGTATCAGCCCCAGCATTTT. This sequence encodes CASSWTGAAYQPQHF.

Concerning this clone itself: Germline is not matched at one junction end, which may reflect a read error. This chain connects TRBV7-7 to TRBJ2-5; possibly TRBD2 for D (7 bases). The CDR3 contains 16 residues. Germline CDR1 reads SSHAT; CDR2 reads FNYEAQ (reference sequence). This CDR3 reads CASSLGGDLLGETQYF. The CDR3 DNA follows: TGTGCTAGCAGCTTAGGGGGGGACCTACTCGGGGAGACCCAGTACTTC.

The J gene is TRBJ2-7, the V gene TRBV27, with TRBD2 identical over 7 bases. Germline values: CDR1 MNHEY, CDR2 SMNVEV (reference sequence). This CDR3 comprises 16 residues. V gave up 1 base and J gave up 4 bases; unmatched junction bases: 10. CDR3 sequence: CASSLLRPSGAYEQYF. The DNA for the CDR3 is TGTGCCAGCAGTTTATTAAGACCTAGCGGAGCTTACGAGCAGTACTTC.

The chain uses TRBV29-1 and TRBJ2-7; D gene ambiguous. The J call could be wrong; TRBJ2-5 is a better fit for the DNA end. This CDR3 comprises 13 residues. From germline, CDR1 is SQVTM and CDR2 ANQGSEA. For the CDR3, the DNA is TGCAGCGTTGGTTATCAAATCCAAGAGACCCAGTACTTC. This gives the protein CSVGYQIQETQYF.

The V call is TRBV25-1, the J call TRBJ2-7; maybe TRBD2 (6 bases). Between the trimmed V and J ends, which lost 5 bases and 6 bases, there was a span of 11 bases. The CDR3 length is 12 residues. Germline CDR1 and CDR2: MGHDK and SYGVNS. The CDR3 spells CASSPGLLEQYF. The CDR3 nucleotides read TGTGCCAGCAGTCCGGGACTCCTCGAGCAGTACTTC.

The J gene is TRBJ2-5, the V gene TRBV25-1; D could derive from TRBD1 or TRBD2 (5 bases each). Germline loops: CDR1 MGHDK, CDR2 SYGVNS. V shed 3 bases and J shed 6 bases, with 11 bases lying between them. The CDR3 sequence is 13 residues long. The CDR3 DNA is TGTGCCAGCAGTGACTGGGGGATAAAGACCCAGTACTTC. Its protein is CASSDWGIKTQYF. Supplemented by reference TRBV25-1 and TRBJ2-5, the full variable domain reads EADIYQTPRYLVIGTGKKITLECSQTMGHDKMYWYQQDPGMELHLIHYSYGVNSTEKGDLSSESTVSRIRTEHFPLTLESARPSHTSQYLCASSDWGIKTQYFGPGTRLLVL.

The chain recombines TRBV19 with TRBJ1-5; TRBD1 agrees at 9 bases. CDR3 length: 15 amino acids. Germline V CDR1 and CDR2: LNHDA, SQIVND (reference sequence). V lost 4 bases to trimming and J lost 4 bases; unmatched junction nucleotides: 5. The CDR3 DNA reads TGTGCCAGTAGTAGCATGACAGGGGGTAATCAGCCCCAGCATTTT. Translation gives CASSSMTGGNQPQHF.

The CDR3 region is CASSSPGGGYGYTF. The CDR3 coding sequence is TGTGCCAGCAGCTCCCCGGGGGGCGGGTATGGCTACACCTTC. The chain recombines TRBV5-5 with TRBJ1-2, with D possibly TRBD1 on 6 matching bases. Per germline, CDR1 SGHKS and CDR2 YYEKEE (reference sequence). Trimming pared 3 bases from V and 5 bases from J, leaving 14 bases between. The length of the CDR3 is 14 residues.

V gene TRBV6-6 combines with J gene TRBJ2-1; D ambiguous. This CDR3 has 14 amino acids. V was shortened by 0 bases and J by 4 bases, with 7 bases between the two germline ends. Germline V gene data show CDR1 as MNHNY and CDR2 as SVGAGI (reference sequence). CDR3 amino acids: CASSYSVGYNEQFF. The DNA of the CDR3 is TGTGCCAGCAGTTACTCGGTGGGATACAATGAGCAGTTCTTC.

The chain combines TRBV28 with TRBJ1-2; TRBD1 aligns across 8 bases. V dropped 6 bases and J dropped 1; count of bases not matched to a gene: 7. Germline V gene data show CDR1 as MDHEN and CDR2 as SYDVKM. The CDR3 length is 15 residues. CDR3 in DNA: TGTGCCAGCAGAAATCGACAGGGGATTAACTATGGCTACACCTTC. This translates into CASRNRQGINYGYTF.

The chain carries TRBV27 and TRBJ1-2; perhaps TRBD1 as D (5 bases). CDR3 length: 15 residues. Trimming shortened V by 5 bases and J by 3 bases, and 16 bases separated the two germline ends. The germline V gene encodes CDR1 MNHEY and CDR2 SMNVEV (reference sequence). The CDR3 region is CASSIRDLHYYGYTF. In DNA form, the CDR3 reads TGTGCCAGCAGTATCCGGGACCTTCACTACTATGGCTACACCTTC.

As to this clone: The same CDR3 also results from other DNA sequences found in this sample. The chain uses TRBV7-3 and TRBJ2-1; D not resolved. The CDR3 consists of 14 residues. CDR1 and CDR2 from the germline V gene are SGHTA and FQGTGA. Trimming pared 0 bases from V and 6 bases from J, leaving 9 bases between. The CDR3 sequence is CASSLTGSGNEQFF. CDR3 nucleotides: TGTGCCAGCAGCTTAACGGGTTCCGGCAATGAGCAGTTCTTC.

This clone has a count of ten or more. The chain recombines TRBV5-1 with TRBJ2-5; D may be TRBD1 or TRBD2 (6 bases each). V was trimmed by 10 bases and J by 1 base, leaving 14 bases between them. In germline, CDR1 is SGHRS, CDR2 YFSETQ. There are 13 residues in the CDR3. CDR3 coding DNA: TGCGCCTCAGGGGCGGGGCTCCAAGAGACCCAGTACTTC. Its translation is CASGAGLQETQYF.

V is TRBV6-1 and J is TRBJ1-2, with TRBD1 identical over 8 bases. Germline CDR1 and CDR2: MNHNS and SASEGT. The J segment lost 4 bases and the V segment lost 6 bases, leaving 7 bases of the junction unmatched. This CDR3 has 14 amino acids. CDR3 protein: CASSQDREGYGYTF. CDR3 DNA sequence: TGTGCCAGCAGCCAGGACAGGGAAGGCTATGGCTACACCTTC.

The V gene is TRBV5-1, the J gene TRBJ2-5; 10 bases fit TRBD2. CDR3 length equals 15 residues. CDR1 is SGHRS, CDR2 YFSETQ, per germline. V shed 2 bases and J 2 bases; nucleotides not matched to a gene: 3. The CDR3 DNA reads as TGCGCCAGCAGCTTTAGCGGGAGGTCGCAAGAGACCCAGTACTTC. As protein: CASSFSGRSQETQYF.

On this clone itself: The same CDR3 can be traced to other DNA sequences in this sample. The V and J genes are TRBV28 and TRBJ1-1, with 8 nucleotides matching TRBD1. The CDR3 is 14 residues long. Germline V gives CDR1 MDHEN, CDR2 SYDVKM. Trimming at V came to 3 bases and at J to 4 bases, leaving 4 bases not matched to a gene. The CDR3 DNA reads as TGTGCCAGCAGTTTGTTACAGGGGGGCACTGAAGCTTTCTTT. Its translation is CASSLLQGGTEAFF.

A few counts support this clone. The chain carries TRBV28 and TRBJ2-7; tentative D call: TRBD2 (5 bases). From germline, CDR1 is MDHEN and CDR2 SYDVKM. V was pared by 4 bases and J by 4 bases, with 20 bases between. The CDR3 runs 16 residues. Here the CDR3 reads CASSSPAERRGYEQYF. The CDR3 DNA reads TGTGCCAGCAGTTCCCCCGCGGAGCGACGAGGGTACGAGCAGTACTTC.

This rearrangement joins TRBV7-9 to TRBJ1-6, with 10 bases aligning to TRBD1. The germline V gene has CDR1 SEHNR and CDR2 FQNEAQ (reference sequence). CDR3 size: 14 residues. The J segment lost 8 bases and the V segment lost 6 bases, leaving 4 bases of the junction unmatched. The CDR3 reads CASRTGTGDSPLHF. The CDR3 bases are TGTGCCAGCAGAACCGGGACAGGGGATTCACCCCTCCACTTT.

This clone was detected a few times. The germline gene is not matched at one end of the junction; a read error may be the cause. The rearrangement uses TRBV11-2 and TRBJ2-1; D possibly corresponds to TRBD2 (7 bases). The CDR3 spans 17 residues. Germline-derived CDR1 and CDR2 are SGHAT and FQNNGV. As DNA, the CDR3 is TGTGCCAGCAGCTCCCCAGGGGAGGGCAGTCCCTACAATGAGCAGCTCTTC. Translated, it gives CASSSPGEGSPYNEQLF.

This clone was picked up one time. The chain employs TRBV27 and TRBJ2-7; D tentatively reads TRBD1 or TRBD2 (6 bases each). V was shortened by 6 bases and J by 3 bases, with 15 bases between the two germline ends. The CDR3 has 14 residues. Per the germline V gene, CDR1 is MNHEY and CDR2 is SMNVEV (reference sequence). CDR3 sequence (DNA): TGTGCCAGCAGGGGTCCCGGGGGCGTCTACGAGCAGTACTTC. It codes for CASRGPGGVYEQYF.

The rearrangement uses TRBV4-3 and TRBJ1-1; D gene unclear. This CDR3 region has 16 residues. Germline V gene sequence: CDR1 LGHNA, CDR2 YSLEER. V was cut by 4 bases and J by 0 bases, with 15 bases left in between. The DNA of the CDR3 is TGCGCCAGCAGCCCGTATTGGCGTCAGATGAACACTGAAGCTTTCTTT. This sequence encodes CASSPYWRQMNTEAFF.

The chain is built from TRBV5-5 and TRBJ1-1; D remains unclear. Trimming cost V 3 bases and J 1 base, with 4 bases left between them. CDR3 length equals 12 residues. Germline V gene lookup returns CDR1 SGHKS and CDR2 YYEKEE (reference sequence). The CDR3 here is CASSYPNTEAFF. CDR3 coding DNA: TGTGCCAGCAGCTACCCGAACACTGAAGCTTTCTTT.

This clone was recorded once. The CDR3 loop is CASSLVGISSYNEQFF. CDR3 nucleotides: TGCGCCAGCAGCTTGGTCGGGATCAGCTCCTACAATGAGCAGTTCTTC. The V call is TRBV5-1, the J call TRBJ2-1; D is perhaps TRBD2 (5 bases). With 0 bases removed from V and 0 bases from J, the gap between germline ends came to 10 bases. This CDR3 is 16 amino acids long. Germline V gives CDR1 SGHRS, CDR2 YFSETQ.

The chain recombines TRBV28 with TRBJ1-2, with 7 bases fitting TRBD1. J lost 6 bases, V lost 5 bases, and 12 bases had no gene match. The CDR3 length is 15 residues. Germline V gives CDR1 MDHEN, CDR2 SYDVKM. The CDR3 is CASSTPGQVGHGYTF. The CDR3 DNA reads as TGTGCCAGCAGTACACCCGGACAGGTTGGACATGGCTACACCTTC.